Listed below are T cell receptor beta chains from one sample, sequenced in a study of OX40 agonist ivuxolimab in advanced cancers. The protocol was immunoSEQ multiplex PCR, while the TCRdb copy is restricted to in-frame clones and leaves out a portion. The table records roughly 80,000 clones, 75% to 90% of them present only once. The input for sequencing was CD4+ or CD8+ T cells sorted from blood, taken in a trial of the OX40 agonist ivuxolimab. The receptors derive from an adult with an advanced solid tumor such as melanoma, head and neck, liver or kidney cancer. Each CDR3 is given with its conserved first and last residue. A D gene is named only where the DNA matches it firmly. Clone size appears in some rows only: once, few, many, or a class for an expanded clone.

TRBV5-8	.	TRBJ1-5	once	TGTGCCAGCAGCCGACAGTCGAATCAGCCCCAGCATTTT	CASSRQSNQPQHF
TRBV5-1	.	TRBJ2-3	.	TGCGCCAGCAGCTGGGCAGGGACGGGAGTCACAGATACGCAGTATTTT	CASSWAGTGVTDTQYF
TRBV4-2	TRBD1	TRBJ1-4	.	TGTGCCAGCAGCCAGCAGACAGGGTTCGAGGAAAAACTGTTTTTT	CASSQQTGFEEKLFF
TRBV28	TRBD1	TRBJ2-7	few	TGTGCCAGCAGTTTACCGGGACAGGGGTCATACGAGCAGTACTTC	CASSLPGQGSYEQYF
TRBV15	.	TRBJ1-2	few	TGTGCCACCACGCCACAGGGAATGAAGCTGGATGGCTACACCTTC	CATTPQGMKLDGYTF
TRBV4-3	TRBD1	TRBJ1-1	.	TGCGCCAGCAGCCGCCAGGGGGTCCCTGAAGCTTTCTTT	CASSRQGVPEAFF
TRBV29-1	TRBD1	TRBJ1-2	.	TGCAGCGCAGTAACAGGGGATGGCTACACCTTC	CSAVTGDGYTF
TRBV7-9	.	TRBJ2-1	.	TGTGCCAGCAGCTTAGCGGGTCAGTCCTACAATGAGCAGTTCTTC	CASSLAGQSYNEQFF
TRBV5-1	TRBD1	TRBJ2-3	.	TGCGCCAGCAGCCCGAACACAGGGGCTAGCACAGATACGCAGTATTTT	CASSPNTGASTDTQYF
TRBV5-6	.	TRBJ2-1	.	TGTGCCAGCAGCTTGGTTTGGGGGAGCTCCTACAATGAGCAGTTCTTC	CASSLVWGSSYNEQFF
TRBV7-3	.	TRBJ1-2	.	TGTGCCAGCAGCTTATTCAAAGGCTCTGGCTACACCTTC	CASSLFKGSGYTF
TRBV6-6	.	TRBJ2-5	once	TGTGCCAGCAGTCCCCAGGGGCGGTGGCAAGAGACCCAGTACTTC	CASSPQGRWQETQYF
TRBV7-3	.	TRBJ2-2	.	TGTGCCAGCAGCCCCTTGAACACCGGGGAGCTGTTTTTT	CASSPLNTGELFF
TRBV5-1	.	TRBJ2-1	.	TGCGCCAGCAGCTTGGCAGGTACAATGAGCTCCTACAATGAGCAGTTCTTC	CASSLAGTMSSYNEQFF
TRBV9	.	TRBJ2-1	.	TGTGCCAGCAGCCCCCAGGGGATATACAATGAGCAGTTCTTC	CASSPQGIYNEQFF
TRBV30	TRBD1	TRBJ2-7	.	TGTGCCTGGAGGCCTTTTGGACAGGGACCATCGGGCTCCTACGAGCAGTACTTC	CAWRPFGQGPSGSYEQYF
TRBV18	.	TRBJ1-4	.	TGTGCCAGCTCCGGCTGGGACGGCCCAAATGAAAAACTGTTTTTT	CASSGWDGPNEKLFF
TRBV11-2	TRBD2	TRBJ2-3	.	TGTGCCAGCAGCTCCGGACTAGCGAGAAGCACAGATACGCAGTATTTT	CASSSGLARSTDTQYF
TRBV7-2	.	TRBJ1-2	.	TGTGCCAGCAGCTTAGCAGGAAACTATGGCTACACCTTC	CASSLAGNYGYTF
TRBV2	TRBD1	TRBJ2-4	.	TGTGCCAGCAGTGAAGCGAGGGGACAGGGCAACATTCAGTACTTC	CASSEARGQGNIQYF
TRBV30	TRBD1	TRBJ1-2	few	TGTGCCTGGAGTACGGACAGGAGTAACTATGGCTACACCTTC	CAWSTDRSNYGYTF
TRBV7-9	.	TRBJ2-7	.	TGTGCCAGCAGCCCCCCGGTAGGGTACGAGCAGTACTTC	CASSPPVGYEQYF
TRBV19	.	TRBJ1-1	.	TGTGCCAGTATCCCCGACCGAGGCACTGAAGCTTTCTTT	CASIPDRGTEAFF
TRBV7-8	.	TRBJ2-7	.	TGTGCCAGCAGCTTAGCGCCACAGTTCTTCTACGAGCAGTACTTC	CASSLAPQFFYEQYF
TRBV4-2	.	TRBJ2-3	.	TGTGCCAGCAGCCAAGAAAGGGGGGGGCGCACAGATACGCAGTATTTT	CASSQERGGRTDTQYF
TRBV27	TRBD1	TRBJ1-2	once	TGTGCCAGCAGTTTCCAAGGACCGGGACAGGGTCGATTCTATGGCTACACCTTC	CASSFQGPGQGRFYGYTF
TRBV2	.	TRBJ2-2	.	TGTGCCAGCAGTGTCATAGCGGCCACCGGGGAGCTGTTTTTT	CASSVIAATGELFF
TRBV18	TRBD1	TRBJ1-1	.	TGTGCCAGCTCACCAGGGACAGGGGACACTGAAGCTTTCTTT	CASSPGTGDTEAFF
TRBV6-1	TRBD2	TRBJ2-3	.	TGTGCCAGCAGGAAAGGGACTAGCGCAGATACGCAGTATTTT	CASRKGTSADTQYF
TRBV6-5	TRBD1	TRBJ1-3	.	TGTGCCAGCAGTCCCCCGACAGGGTCTGGAAACACCATATATTTT	CASSPPTGSGNTIYF
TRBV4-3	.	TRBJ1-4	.	TGCGCCAGCAGCCTCCGACGTGGGGCGCTTATTAATGAAAAACTGTTTTTT	CASSLRRGALINEKLFF
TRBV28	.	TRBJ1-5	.	TGTGCCAGCACGAGAGGGGGGCAGCCCCAGCATTTT	CASTRGGQPQHF
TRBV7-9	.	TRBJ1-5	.	TGTGCCAGCAGCTTAGCTCGGGACCAGTATAGCAATCAGCCCCAGCATTTT	CASSLARDQYSNQPQHF
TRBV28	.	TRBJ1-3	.	TGTGCCAGCAACATTCCTGGAGGGAATACTGGAAACACCGTATATTTT	CASNIPGGNTGNTVYF
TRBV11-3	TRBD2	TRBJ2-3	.	TGTGCCAGCAGCTTCCGGACTAGCGGCACAGATACGCAGTATTTT	CASSFRTSGTDTQYF
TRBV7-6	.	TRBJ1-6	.	TGTGCCAGCAGCGCAGTACTTGGGGCTTATAATTCACCCCTCCACTTT	CASSAVLGAYNSPLHF
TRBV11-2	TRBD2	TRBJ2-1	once	TGTGCCAGCAGCTTAGTTCCAGCGGGAGGGCCTTACAATGAGCAGTTCTTC	CASSLVPAGGPYNEQFF
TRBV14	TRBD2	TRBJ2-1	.	TGTGCCAGCAGCCAGGAGCCAGGGAGGGGCCCATGGCATGAGCAGTTCTTC	CASSQEPGRGPWHEQFF
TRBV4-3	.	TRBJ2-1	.	TGCGCCAGCAGCCAAGGACAGGATAGCTCCTACAATGAGCAGTTCTTC	CASSQGQDSSYNEQFF
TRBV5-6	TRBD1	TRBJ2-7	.	TGTGCCAGCAGCTTGTTTAGGACAGGGCCCTACGAGCAGTACTTC	CASSLFRTGPYEQYF
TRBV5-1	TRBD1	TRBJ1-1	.	TGCGCCAGCAGCTTGGCCACAGGGGGCTTGAACACTGAAGCTTTCTTT	CASSLATGGLNTEAFF
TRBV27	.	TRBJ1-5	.	TGTGCCAGCAGTTTTAACACTGCCGGAGGGCAGCCCCAGCATTTT	CASSFNTAGGQPQHF
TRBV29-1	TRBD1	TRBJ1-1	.	TGCAGCGTTATGACAGGGGACACTGAAGCTTTCTTT	CSVMTGDTEAFF
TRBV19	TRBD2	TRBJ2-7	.	TGTGCCAGTAGTATAGGTCGGACTAGCGGGAGTTACGAGCAGTACTTC	CASSIGRTSGSYEQYF
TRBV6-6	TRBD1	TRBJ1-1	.	TGTGCCAGCAGTTACGCAACCGGGACAGTGAACACTGAAGCTTTCTTT	CASSYATGTVNTEAFF
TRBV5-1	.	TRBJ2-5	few	TGCGCCAGCAGCTTGAGTGGCGTTAACCAAGAGACCCAGTACTTC	CASSLSGVNQETQYF
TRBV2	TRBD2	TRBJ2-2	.	TGTGCCAGCGGGGGGCCGACTAGCGTCGACACCGGGGAGCTGTTTTTT	CASGGPTSVDTGELFF
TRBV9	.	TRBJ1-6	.	TGTGCCAGCAGCGTAGCGAGCAGGCCGGGGTCACCCCTCCACTTT	CASSVASRPGSPLHF
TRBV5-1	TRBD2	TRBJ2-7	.	TGCGCCAGCAGCCCCAATATAGCGGGAGGGTCCTACGAGCAGTACTTC	CASSPNIAGGSYEQYF
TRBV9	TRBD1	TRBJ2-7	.	TGTGCCAGCAGCGTACAGGGGGATTACGAGCAGTACTTC	CASSVQGDYEQYF